The clone carrying this T cell receptor beta chain came up a few times. Its antigen is unidentified. This sample is drawn from a study of cytotoxic CD8 clonotypes in ibrutinib-treated CLL. Study-level information: Mean productive templates were about 260,000; mean productive rearrangements were around 90,000. Overall study findings and caveats: Different sampling times were used for sustained-remission and progressing patients.

Libraries were prepared by immunoSEQ multiplex PCR; TCRdb keeps only in-frame clonotypes and omits some of them. The data show approximately 320,000 clones, over 55% seen once. Germline V gene lookup returns CDR1 SGHRS and CDR2 YFSETQ. The V gene end was trimmed by 1 base and the J gene end by 5 bases; junction bases not matched to a gene: 3. The CDR3 is made up of 14 amino acids. The sequences come from PBMCs, collected after 36 months of ibrutinib treatment. The chain has TRBV5-1 and TRBJ2-7; 10 positions match TRBD2. This clonotype was sampled from a human donor with chronic lymphocytic leukemia. The CDR3 DNA is TGCGCCAGCAGCTTGACTAGCGGGAACAACGAGCAGTACTTC. Encoded protein: CASSLTSGNNEQYF.